These T cell receptor beta chains were read from a single sample in a study of blood T cell repertoires in COVID-19. The method was immunoSEQ multiplex PCR; TCRdb's version includes in-frame clones alone and lacks a portion of them. Of roughly 100,000 clones listed, more than 80% are singletons. The sequencing input was peripheral blood. The receptors originated from an older woman with acute or convalescent COVID-19. CDR3s include the opening cysteine and the closing phenylalanine or tryptophan. D genes are given only for firm matches. The size field is filled for only some rows; it gives once, few, many or a size class.

J gene | D gene | CDR3 length | V gene | clone size | CDR3 protein | CDR3 DNA
TRBJ1-3 | - | 16 | TRBV19 | - | CASSGVRTRAGNTIYF | TGTGCCAGTAGTGGAGTGCGAACGCGGGCTGGAAACACCATATATTTT
TRBJ1-2 | - | 13 | TRBV19 | - | CASRREANYGYTF | TGTGCCAGTAGGAGGGAGGCGAACTATGGCTACACCTTC
TRBJ2-3 | TRBD2 | 16 | TRBV14 | few | CASSQDWSGKRDTQYF | TGTGCCAGCAGCCAAGATTGGAGCGGGAAACGAGATACGCAGTATTTT
TRBJ1-2 | - | 13 | TRBV30 | - | CAWSMGGNYGYTF | TGTGCCTGGAGCATGGGAGGGAACTATGGCTACACCTTC
TRBJ1-4 | - | 13 | TRBV6-5 | few | CAASRGANEKLFF | TGTGCCGCCAGTCGGGGGGCTAATGAAAAACTGTTTTTT
TRBJ1-6 | - | 15 | TRBV9 | - | CARGGGSSYNSPLHF | TGTGCCCGCGGGGGGGGGAGCTCCTATAATTCACCCCTCCACTTT
TRBJ2-1 | TRBD1 | 16 | TRBV7-8 | - | CASSRVTGGSYNEQFF | TGTGCCAGCAGCCGCGTCACAGGGGGCTCCTACAATGAGCAGTTCTTC
TRBJ1-2 | TRBD1 | 15 | TRBV3-1/TRBV3-2 | few | CASSRRTGENYGYTF | TGTGCCAGCAGCCGACGGACAGGGGAGAACTATGGCTACACCTTC
TRBJ2-1 | TRBD2 | 16 | TRBV5-4 | few | CASSPYRLAALNEQFF | TGTGCCAGCAGCCCGTACCGGCTAGCGGCCCTCAATGAGCAGTTCTTC
TRBJ1-1 | TRBD1 | 14 | TRBV2 | - | CASSEDRGGTEAFF | TGTGCCAGCAGTGAGGACAGGGGGGGGACTGAAGCTTTCTTT
TRBJ2-7 | TRBD1 | 13 | TRBV7-9 | - | CASSLRGPYEQYF | TGTGCCAGCAGCCTAAGGGGGCCCTACGAGCAGTACTTC
TRBJ2-1 | TRBD2 | 15 | TRBV7-8 | - | CASSYLLAENNEQFF | TGTGCCAGCAGCTATTTACTAGCGGAGAACAATGAGCAGTTCTTC
TRBJ2-7 | TRBD2 | 15 | TRBV28 | few | CASTVLAGEPYEQYF | TGTGCCAGCACCGTACTAGCGGGAGAACCCTACGAGCAGTACTTC
TRBJ2-5 | TRBD2 | 19 | TRBV4-2 | - | CASSQEGQLAGVGGETQYF | TGTGCCAGCAGCCAAGAAGGGCAACTAGCGGGAGTCGGAGGGGAGACCCAGTACTTC
TRBJ2-1 | TRBD1 | 16 | TRBV19 | - | CASSIEQGAGYNEQFF | TGTGCCAGTAGTATAGAGCAGGGGGCCGGATACAATGAGCAGTTCTTC
TRBJ1-1 | - | 13 | TRBV3-1/TRBV3-2 | - | CASSLTGYTEAFF | TGTGCCAGCAGCCTCACAGGGTACACTGAAGCTTTCTTT
TRBJ2-2 | TRBD2 | 19 | TRBV4-3 | - | CASSQDRTSGRAETGELFF | TGCGCCAGCAGCCAAGATAGGACTAGCGGGAGGGCCGAAACCGGGGAGCTGTTTTTT
TRBJ1-1 | - | 14 | TRBV20-1 | - | CSASYSPEDTEAFF | TGCAGTGCTAGTTACAGTCCGGAGGACACTGAAGCTTTCTTT
TRBJ2-1 | - | 14 | TRBV9 | - | CASSVETVNNEQFF | TGTGCCAGCAGCGTAGAGACAGTCAACAATGAGCAGTTCTTC
TRBJ1-4 | - | 14 | TRBV5-1 | - | CASRGGSLNEKLFF | TGCGCCAGCAGGGGGGGGAGCCTTAATGAAAAACTGTTTTTT
TRBJ2-7 | TRBD1 | 13 | TRBV19 | few | CASSRGQGYEQYF | TGTGCCAGTAGTAGGGGACAGGGCTACGAGCAGTACTTC
TRBJ1-1 | - | 16 | TRBV6-2/TRBV6-3 | - | CASSYRDNQWEVEAFF | TGTGCCAGCAGTTACAGAGACAACCAGTGGGAGGTCGAAGCTTTCTTT
TRBJ2-1 | - | 16 | TRBV5-5 | - | CASSKGMGPDYNEQFF | TGTGCCAGCAGCAAAGGGATGGGGCCGGACTACAATGAGCAGTTCTTC
TRBJ1-1 | - | 13 | TRBV15 | - | CATSTSGNTEAFF | TGTGCCACCAGCACTAGTGGAAACACTGAAGCTTTCTTT
TRBJ2-3 | - | 13 | TRBV27 | - | CASSLWGGDTQYF | TGTGCCAGCAGTTTATGGGGGGGCGATACGCAGTATTTT
TRBJ1-4 | - | 15 | TRBV7-8 | - | CASSSYRTRGEKLFF | TGTGCCAGCAGCTCCTACAGGACCCGGGGGGAAAAACTGTTTTTT
TRBJ1-2 | TRBD1 | 14 | TRBV7-6 | once | CASSLQGDSYGYTF | TGTGCCAGCAGCTTACAGGGGGATAGCTATGGCTACACCTTC
TRBJ1-2 | TRBD1 | 13 | TRBV30 | - | CAWSAGQGYGYTF | TGTGCCTGGAGTGCAGGACAGGGCTATGGCTACACCTTC
TRBJ2-7 | TRBD2 | 14 | TRBV6-5 | - | CASSRSGGVYEQYF | TGTGCCAGCAGTCGTAGCGGGGGGGTCTACGAGCAGTACTTC
TRBJ2-1 | - | 15 | TRBV4-1 | - | CASSHQGQGLDEQFF | TGCGCCAGCAGCCACCAGGGCCAGGGCTTGGATGAGCAGTTCTTC
TRBJ2-7 | - | 13 | TRBV15 | - | CATSSVLAHEQYF | TGTGCCACCAGCAGCGTACTAGCCCACGAGCAGTACTTC
TRBJ1-5 | - | 11 | TRBV2 | few | CASRDKQPQHF | TGTGCCAGCAGAGACAAACAGCCCCAGCATTTT
TRBJ2-3 | TRBD2 | 17 | TRBV28 | once | CASSLVLAGVSTDTQYF | TGTGCCAGCAGTTTGGTACTAGCGGGGGTTAGCACAGATACGCAGTATTTT